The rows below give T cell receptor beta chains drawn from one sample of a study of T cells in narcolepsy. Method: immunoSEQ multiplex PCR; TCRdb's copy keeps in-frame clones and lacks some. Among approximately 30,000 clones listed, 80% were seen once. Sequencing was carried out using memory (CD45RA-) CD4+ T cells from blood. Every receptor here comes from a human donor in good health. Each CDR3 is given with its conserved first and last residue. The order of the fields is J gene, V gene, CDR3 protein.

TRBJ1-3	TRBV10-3	CATGMGPGNTIYF
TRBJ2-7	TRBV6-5	CASSYRSSSYEQYF
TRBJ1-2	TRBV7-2	CASSGRNYGYTF
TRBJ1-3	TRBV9	CASSVDPHGSGNTIYF
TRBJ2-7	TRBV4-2	CASSQDAHGTYEQYF
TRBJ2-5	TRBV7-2	CASSLLDPPGGTQYF
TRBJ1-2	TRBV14	CASSQDRRVGYTF
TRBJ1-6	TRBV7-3	CASSPGRNSPLHF
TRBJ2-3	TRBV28	CASSSYRDTVSAQYF
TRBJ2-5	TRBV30	CAWSQGSGMTSGTQYF